Below, 6 T cell receptor beta chains from the same sample are listed, as sequenced in a study of shared clonotypes between healthy human individuals. CD45RO-negative cells were positively selected for CCR7, leaving out terminally differentiated effector memory CD45RA+ cells. Assay used: immunoSEQ multiplex PCR; TCRdb lists only in-frame clones, some missing. The sample lists about 2.1 million clones, 93% occurring once. Sequenced: naive CD8+ T cells from PBMCs. These receptor sequences come from a man aged 18-30 years in good health. Some clones in this sample may be carry-over from other donors' samples.

The V call is TRBV4-1, the J call TRBJ2-7, with 9 bases fitting TRBD1. Germline CDR1 and CDR2: MGHRA and YSYEKL. The CDR3 extends over 16 amino acids. V shed 2 bases and J 1 base; nucleotides not matched to a gene: 6. In DNA form, the CDR3 reads TGCGCCAGCAGCCAAATAGGGACAGGGTTTTCCTACGAGCAGTACTTC. Translating it yields CASSQIGTGFSYEQYF.

The V call is TRBV4-3, the J call TRBJ1-1; 9 bases map to TRBD1. This CDR3 is 19 amino acids long. Unmatched junction bases numbered 20, after V lost 4 bases and J lost 5 bases. Per germline, CDR1 LGHNA and CDR2 YSLEER. The CDR3 DNA sequence: TGCGCCAGCAGCCCCCAAGTGGAACAGGGGGCTCCTGTGGGGACTGAAGCTTTCTTT. Protein product: CASSPQVEQGAPVGTEAFF.

This chain joins TRBV4-1 and TRBJ2-7; the match to TRBD1 covers 10 bases. This CDR3 comprises 16 residues. Trimming took 2 bases from V and 5 from J; bases not matched to a gene: 9. CDR1 and CDR2 (germline): MGHRA, YSYEKL. CDR3 sequence: CASSQNPGQGYDEQYF. CDR3 nucleotides: TGCGCCAGCAGCCAAAATCCGGGACAGGGGTATGACGAGCAGTACTTC.

A remark on this clone: The sample holds other DNA sequences that translate to the same CDR3. This rearrangement joins TRBV9 to TRBJ2-5; D not resolved. CDR3 size: 13 residues. Germline V gene sequence: CDR1 SGDLS, CDR2 YYNGEE. Trimming removed 4 bases at V and 3 bases at J, with 10 bases between. The CDR3 coding sequence is TGTGCCAGCAGCCCTTCAGGAGAAGAGACCCAGTACTTC. It encodes CASSPSGEETQYF. The whole variable domain, filled in from reference TRBV9 and TRBJ2-5, reads DSGVTQTPKHLITATGQRVTLRCSPRSGDLSVYWYQQSLDQGLQFLIQYYNGEERAKGNILERFSAQQFPDLHSELNLSSLELGDSALYFCASSPSGEETQYFGPGTRLLVL.

The chain joins TRBV6-5 to TRBJ2-7, with D tentatively TRBD2 (6 bases). Germline-derived CDR1 and CDR2 are MNHEY and SVGAGI. The CDR3 sequence is 15 residues long. Trimming left V 3 bases short and J 7 bases short, with 19 bases between. The CDR3 DNA follows: TGTGCCAGCAGTTATTCGGCGCGGCGGGACGGGGAGCAGTACTTC. Amino acids: CASSYSARRDGEQYF.

The rearrangement uses TRBV28 and TRBJ2-1; 7 nucleotides line up with TRBD2. The CDR3 has 14 amino acids. Germline values: CDR1 MDHEN, CDR2 SYDVKM. The junction had 14 bases not matched to a gene; V was cut back by 3 bases and J by 15 bases. The CDR3 loop reads CASSFGLEIPRLFF. Here the CDR3 DNA reads TGTGCCAGCAGTTTCGGACTAGAGATCCCCCGTCTGTTCTTC.